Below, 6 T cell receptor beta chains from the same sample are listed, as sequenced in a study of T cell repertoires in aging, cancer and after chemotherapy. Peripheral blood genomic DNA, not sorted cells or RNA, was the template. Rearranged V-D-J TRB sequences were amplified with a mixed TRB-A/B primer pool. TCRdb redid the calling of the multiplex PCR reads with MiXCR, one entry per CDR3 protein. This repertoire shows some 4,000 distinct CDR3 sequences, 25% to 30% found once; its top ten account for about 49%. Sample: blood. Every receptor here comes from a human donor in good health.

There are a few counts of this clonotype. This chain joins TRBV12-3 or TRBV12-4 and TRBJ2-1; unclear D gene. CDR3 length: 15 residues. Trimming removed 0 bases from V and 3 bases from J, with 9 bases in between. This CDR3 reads CASSLAGGRYNEQFF. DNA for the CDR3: TGTGCCAGCAGTTTAGCGGGCGGACGCTACAATGAGCAGTTCTTC.

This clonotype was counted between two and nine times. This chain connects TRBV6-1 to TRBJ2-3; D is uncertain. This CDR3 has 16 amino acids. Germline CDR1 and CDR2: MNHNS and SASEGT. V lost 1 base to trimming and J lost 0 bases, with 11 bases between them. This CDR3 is CASSEGAGPSTDTQYF. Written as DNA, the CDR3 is TGTGCCAGCAGTGAAGGGGCAGGCCCAAGCACAGATACGCAGTATTTT.

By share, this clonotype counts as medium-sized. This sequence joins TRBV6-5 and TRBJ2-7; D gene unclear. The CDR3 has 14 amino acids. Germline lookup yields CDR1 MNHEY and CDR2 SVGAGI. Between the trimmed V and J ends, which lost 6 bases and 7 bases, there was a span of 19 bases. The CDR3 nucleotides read TGTGCCAGCAGACCACTCCTTTTGGGATCAGAGCAGTACTTC. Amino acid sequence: CASRPLLLGSEQYF.

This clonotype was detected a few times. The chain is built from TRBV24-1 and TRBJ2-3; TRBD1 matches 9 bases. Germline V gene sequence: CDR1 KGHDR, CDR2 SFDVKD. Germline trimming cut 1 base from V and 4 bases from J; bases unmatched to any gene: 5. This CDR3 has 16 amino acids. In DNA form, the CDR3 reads TGTGCCACCAGTGATTTCCCGGGACAGGGCGCAGATACGCAGTATTTT. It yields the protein CATSDFPGQGADTQYF.

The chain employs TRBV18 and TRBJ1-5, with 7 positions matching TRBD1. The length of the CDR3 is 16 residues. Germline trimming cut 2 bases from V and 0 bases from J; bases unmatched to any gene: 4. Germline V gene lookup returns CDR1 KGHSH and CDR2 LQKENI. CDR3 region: CASSPEDRNSNQPQHF. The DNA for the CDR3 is TGTGCCAGCTCACCAGAGGACAGGAATAGCAATCAGCCCCAGCATTTT.

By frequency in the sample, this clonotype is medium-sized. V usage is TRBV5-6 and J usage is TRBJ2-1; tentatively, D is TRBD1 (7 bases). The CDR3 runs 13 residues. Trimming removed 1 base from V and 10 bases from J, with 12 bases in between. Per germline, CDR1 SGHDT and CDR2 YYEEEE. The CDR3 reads CASSLQGGREQFF. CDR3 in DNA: TGTGCCAGCAGCTTGCAGGGGGGTCGCGAGCAGTTCTTC.